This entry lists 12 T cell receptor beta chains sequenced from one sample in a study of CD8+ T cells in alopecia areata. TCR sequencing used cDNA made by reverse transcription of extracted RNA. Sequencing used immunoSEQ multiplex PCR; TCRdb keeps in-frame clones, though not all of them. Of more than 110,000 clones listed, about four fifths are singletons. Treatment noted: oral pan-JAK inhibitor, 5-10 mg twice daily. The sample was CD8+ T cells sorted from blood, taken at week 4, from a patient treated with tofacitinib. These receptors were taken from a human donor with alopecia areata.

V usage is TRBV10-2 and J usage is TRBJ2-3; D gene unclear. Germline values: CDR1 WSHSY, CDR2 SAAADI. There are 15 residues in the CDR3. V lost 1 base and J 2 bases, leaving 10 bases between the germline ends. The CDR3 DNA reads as TGCGCCAGCAGTGAGTTGTACTCTTCCACAGATACGCAGTATTTT. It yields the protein CASSELYSSTDTQYF.

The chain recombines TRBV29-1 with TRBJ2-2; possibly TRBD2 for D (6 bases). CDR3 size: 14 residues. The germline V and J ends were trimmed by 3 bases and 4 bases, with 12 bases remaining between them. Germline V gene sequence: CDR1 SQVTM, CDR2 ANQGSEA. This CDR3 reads CSVETGGSTGELFF. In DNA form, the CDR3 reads TGCAGCGTTGAGACCGGGGGATCCACCGGGGAGCTGTTTTTT.

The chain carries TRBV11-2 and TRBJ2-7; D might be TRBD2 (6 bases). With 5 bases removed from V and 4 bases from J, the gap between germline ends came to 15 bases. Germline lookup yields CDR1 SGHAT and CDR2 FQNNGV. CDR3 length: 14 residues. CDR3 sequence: CASSQGRGGYEQYF. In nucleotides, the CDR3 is TGTGCCAGCAGCCAAGGACGGGGAGGTTACGAGCAGTACTTC.

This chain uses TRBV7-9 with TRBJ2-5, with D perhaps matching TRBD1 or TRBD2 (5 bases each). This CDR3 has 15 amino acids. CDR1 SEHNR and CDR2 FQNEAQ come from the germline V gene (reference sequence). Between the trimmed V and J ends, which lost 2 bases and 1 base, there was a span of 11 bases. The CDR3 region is CASSLFSGTQETQYF. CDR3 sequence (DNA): TGTGCCAGCAGCTTATTTTCAGGGACCCAAGAGACCCAGTACTTC.

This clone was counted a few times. The CDR3 nucleotides read TGTGCCAGCAGCTTAGAACTGGGTAATACGCAGTATTTT. Protein: CASSLELGNTQYF. This chain joins TRBV7-2 and TRBJ2-3; the D is unclear. The germline V and J ends were trimmed by 1 base and 7 bases, with 9 bases remaining between them. Germline V gives CDR1 SGHTA, CDR2 FQGNSA. The CDR3 is made up of 13 amino acids.

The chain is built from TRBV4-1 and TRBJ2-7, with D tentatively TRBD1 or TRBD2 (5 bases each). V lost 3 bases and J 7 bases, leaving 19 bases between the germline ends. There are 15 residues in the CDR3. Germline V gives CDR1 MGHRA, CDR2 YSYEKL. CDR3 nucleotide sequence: TGCGCCAGCAGCCAGGCCGGGACCAACTCCCTGGAGCAGTACTTC. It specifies CASSQAGTNSLEQYF.

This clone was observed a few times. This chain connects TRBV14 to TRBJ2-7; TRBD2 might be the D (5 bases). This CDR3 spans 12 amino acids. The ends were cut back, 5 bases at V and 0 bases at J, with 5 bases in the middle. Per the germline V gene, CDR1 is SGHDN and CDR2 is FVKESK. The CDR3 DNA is TGTGCCAGCAGCACTAGCTCCTACGAGCAGTACTTC. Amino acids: CASSTSSYEQYF. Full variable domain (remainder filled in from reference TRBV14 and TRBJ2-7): EAGVTQFPSHSVIEKGQTVTLRCDPISGHDNLYWYRRVMGKEIKFLLHFVKESKQDESGMPNNRFLAERTGGTYSTLKVQPAELEDSGVYFCASSTSSYEQYFGPGTRLTVT.

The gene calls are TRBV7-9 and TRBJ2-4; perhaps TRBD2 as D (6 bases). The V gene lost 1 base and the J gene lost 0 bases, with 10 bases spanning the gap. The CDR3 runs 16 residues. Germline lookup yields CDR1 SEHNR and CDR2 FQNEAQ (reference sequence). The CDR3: CASSLGAGLAKNIQYF. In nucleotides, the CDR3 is TGTGCCAGCAGCTTAGGTGCGGGACTAGCCAAAAACATTCAGTACTTC.

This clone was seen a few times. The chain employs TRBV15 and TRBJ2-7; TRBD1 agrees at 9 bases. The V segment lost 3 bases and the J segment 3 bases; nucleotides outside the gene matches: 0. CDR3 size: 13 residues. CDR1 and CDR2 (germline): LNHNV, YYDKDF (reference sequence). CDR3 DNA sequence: TGTGCCACCAGCAGGGACAGGGGCTACGAGCAGTACTTC. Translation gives CATSRDRGYEQYF.

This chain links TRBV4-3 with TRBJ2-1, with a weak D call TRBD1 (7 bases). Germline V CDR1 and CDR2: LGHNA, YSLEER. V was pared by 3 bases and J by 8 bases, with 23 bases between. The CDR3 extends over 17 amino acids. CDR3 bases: TGCGCCAGCAGCCAGGAACCCGTCCGCCAGGGGGGCGATGAGCAGTTCTTC. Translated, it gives CASSQEPVRQGGDEQFF.

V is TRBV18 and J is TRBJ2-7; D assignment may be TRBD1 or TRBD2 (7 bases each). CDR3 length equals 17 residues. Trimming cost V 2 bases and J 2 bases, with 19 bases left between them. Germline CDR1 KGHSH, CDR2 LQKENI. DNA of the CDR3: TGTGCCAGCTCACCAGCCAGGGGGGGTCCCTATACCTACGAGCAGTACTTC. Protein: CASSPARGGPYTYEQYF.

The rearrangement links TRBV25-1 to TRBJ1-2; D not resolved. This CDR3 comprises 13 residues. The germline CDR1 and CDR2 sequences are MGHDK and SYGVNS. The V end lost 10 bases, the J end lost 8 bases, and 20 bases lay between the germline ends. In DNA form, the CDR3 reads TGTGCCATAGCAGTGGATCCCCTCTACGGCTACACCTTC. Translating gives CAIAVDPLYGYTF.